Shown below are 29 T cell receptor beta chains from a single sample sequenced in a study of post-analysis software for immune sequencing data. Study observations and caveats: Patients had higher frequencies than controls of about five TRBV segments, including TRBV5-6, TRBV5-1 and TRBV20-1.

Tagging with unique molecular identifiers was a feature of the TCR beta cDNA libraries. TCRdb ran MiXCR on the PCR reads and lists one entry per CDR3 protein. The repertoire has roughly 540,000 distinct CDR3 sequences, approximately 34% of them found once; the top ten carry under 7%. Which antigens these TCRs recognize remains unknown. The specimen sequenced was blood. The receptor set was obtained from a girl aged 2-17 years with multiple sclerosis.

As for this clonotype: A much bigger clone sits one base away, suggesting this may be a read error. The V gene is TRBV6-6, the J gene TRBJ2-1, with 8 bases matching TRBD2. Trimming at V came to 7 bases and at J to 7 bases, leaving 12 bases not matched to a gene. The CDR3 spans 15 residues. From germline, CDR1 is MNHNY and CDR2 SVGAGI (reference sequence). The DNA of the CDR3 is TGTGCCAGCAAGCACCCGGGGGGGCCAAGTAATGAGCAGTTCTTC. It is translated as CASKHPGGPSNEQFF.

This chain joins TRBV12-3 or TRBV12-4 and TRBJ2-3; no reliable D call. Trimming took off 5 bases at V and 2 bases at J, with 11 bases between the two ends. The CDR3 has 14 residues. The CDR3 DNA follows: TGTGCCAGCAGTCAACTGGATCACACAGATACGCAGTATTTT. Translating it yields CASSQLDHTDTQYF.

A single count supports this clonotype. The chain links TRBV2 to TRBJ2-3, with D uncertain. Germline V gives CDR1 SNHLY, CDR2 FYNNEI. This CDR3 has 14 amino acids. The germline V and J ends were trimmed by 6 bases and 2 bases, with 12 bases remaining between them. The CDR3 is CASRQRIITDTQYF. In DNA, the CDR3 is TGTGCCAGCAGACAGAGGATAATCACAGATACGCAGTATTTT.

This sequence joins TRBV7-2 and TRBJ2-5; tentatively, D is TRBD1 or TRBD2 (6 bases each). Germline assignment: CDR1 SGHTA and CDR2 FQGNSA. V gave up 3 bases and J gave up 2 bases, with 13 bases separating them. This CDR3 comprises 15 residues. The CDR3 loop reads CASSFRGLVQETQYF. CDR3 DNA: TGTGCCAGCAGCTTTCGGGGGCTAGTTCAAGAGACCCAGTACTTC.

This sequence joins TRBV7-9 and TRBJ1-2; a possible D gene is TRBD1 (5 bases). Looked up from germline, CDR1 is SEHNR and CDR2 is FQNEAQ (reference sequence). There are 16 residues in the CDR3. With 0 bases removed from V and 3 bases from J, the gap between germline ends came to 14 bases. CDR3: CASSLAGRGEHYGYTF. CDR3 coding DNA: TGTGCCAGCAGCTTAGCGGGGCGAGGGGAGCACTATGGCTACACCTTC. Together with reference TRBV7-9 and TRBJ1-2, the CDR3 gives the full variable domain: DTGVSQNPRHKITKRGQNVTFRCDPISEHNRLYWYRQTLGQGPEFLTYFQNEAQLEKSRLLSDRFSAERPKGSFSTLEIQRTEQGDSAMYLCASSLAGRGEHYGYTFGSGTRLTVV.

This chain joins TRBV20-1 and TRBJ2-4; D not resolved. The CDR3 spans 13 residues. Germline lookup yields CDR1 DFQATT and CDR2 SNEGSKA (reference sequence). In nucleotides, the CDR3 is TGCAGCACCAGACGCCCCGCCAAAAACATTCAGTACTTC. It encodes CSTRRPAKNIQYF.

In this sample, this clonotype turned up once. The V and J genes are TRBV5-1 and TRBJ1-5, with D unclear. CDR3 length: 12 amino acids. Between the trimmed V and J ends, which lost 0 bases and 9 bases, there was a span of 7 bases. The germline CDR1 and CDR2 sequences are SGHRS and YFSETQ. The CDR3 region is CASSLGNGPQHF. The CDR3 coding sequence is TGCGCCAGCAGCTTGGGTAACGGGCCCCAGCATTTT.

V gene TRBV20-1 combines with J gene TRBJ2-1; 14 bases map to TRBD2. The CDR3 totals 13 residues. The V gene's germline CDR1 is DFQATT and CDR2 SNEGSKA (reference sequence). Trimming at V came to 5 bases and at J to 7 bases, leaving 1 base not matched to a gene. The CDR3 spells CSARTSGRNEQFF. In DNA form, the CDR3 reads TGCAGTGCTCGGACTAGCGGGAGGAATGAGCAGTTCTTC.

The rearrangement uses TRBV4-1 and TRBJ2-3, with 13 bases matching TRBD2. This CDR3 has 17 residues. Germline-derived CDR1 and CDR2 are MGHRA and YSYEKL. V shed 4 bases, J shed 2 bases, and the junction held 6 bases outside the gene matches. This CDR3 reads CASSRTTSGGPTDTQYF. The CDR3, as DNA: TGCGCCAGCAGCCGAACGACTAGCGGGGGGCCCACAGATACGCAGTATTTT.

This chain links TRBV20-1 with TRBJ2-3, with D perhaps matching TRBD1 (5 bases). The germline V and J ends were trimmed by 5 bases and 2 bases, with 17 bases remaining between them. Germline CDR1 DFQATT, CDR2 SNEGSKA (reference sequence). The length of the CDR3 is 15 residues. The CDR3 bases are TGCAGTGCTGCCTTTCGTATAGGGGACACAGATACGCAGTATTTT. Its translation: CSAAFRIGDTDTQYF.

The table lists this clonotype with a few counts. V is TRBV10-3 and J is TRBJ2-1; D is tentatively TRBD1 or TRBD2 (6 bases each). CDR3 length equals 14 residues. Germline V gives CDR1 ENHRY, CDR2 SYGVKD. V lost 7 bases, J lost 3 bases, and 13 bases lay in between. CDR3 region: CAIKEEGGYNEQFF. The CDR3 region has the DNA TGTGCCATCAAAGAGGAGGGGGGCTACAATGAGCAGTTCTTC.

DNA for the CDR3: TGCAGTGCCCGTAGCGGGGGGGCTCACTACAATGAGCAGTTCTTC. It yields the protein CSARSGGAHYNEQFF. The chain links TRBV20-1 to TRBJ2-1, with 11 bases aligning to TRBD2. The CDR3 contains 15 residues. V shed 6 bases and J 3 bases; nucleotides not matched to a gene: 7. Germline values: CDR1 DFQATT, CDR2 SNEGSKA (reference sequence).

This clonotype has more than one count but fewer than ten. The chain uses TRBV5-1 and TRBJ2-5; 10 nucleotides match TRBD2. With V trimmed by 0 bases and J by 4 bases, 12 bases remained unmatched. The CDR3 loop spans 18 amino acids. Germline CDR1 is SGHRS and CDR2 is YFSETQ. The CDR3 protein is CASSLGHGASGGVETQYF. CDR3 sequence (DNA): TGCGCCAGCAGCTTGGGTCACGGGGCTAGCGGGGGAGTAGAGACCCAGTACTTC.

The chain combines TRBV5-1 with TRBJ2-7; unclear D gene. In germline, CDR1 is SGHRS, CDR2 YFSETQ. V lost 0 bases and J lost 4, with 11 bases in between. The CDR3 consists of 14 residues. The CDR3 sequence: CASSLVRRFYEQYF. The CDR3 DNA reads TGCGCCAGCAGCTTGGTTCGGAGATTTTACGAGCAGTACTTC.

CDR3: CASSGSGTSTDTQYF. In nucleotides, the CDR3 is TGTGCCAGCAGCGGTTCCGGGACTAGCACAGATACGCAGTATTTT. V and J are TRBV9 and TRBJ2-3; D may be TRBD2 (6 bases). Per germline, CDR1 SGDLS and CDR2 YYNGEE. CDR3 size: 15 residues. V was clipped by 3 bases and J by 0 bases, with 11 bases between them.

The V gene is TRBV27, the J gene TRBJ2-7, with TRBD2 matching over 10 bases. Germline V gene sequence: CDR1 MNHEY, CDR2 SMNVEV (reference sequence). The CDR3 loop spans 16 amino acids. V was pared by 6 bases and J by 1 base, with 9 bases of the junction left unmatched. CDR3 residues: CASRPSGGFRSYEQYF. Here the CDR3 DNA reads TGTGCCAGCAGGCCTAGCGGGGGCTTTCGGTCCTACGAGCAGTACTTC.

This rearrangement joins TRBV20-1 to TRBJ1-5; TRBD1 aligns across 8 bases. With 3 bases clipped from V and 6 bases from J, the junction kept 10 bases outside the gene matches. There are 15 residues in the CDR3. In germline, CDR1 is DFQATT, CDR2 SNEGSKA (reference sequence). In DNA form, the CDR3 reads TGCAGTGCTAGCTTGAGCGGACAGGGTAGTCAGCCCCAGCATTTT. Translation: CSASLSGQGSQPQHF.

This clonotype was picked up a small number of times. The chain recombines TRBV29-1 with TRBJ2-4; maybe TRBD1 (6 bases). The last part of the DNA fits TRBJ2-7 better; the J call may be wrong. The CDR3 totals 12 residues. Germline V gene lookup returns CDR1 SQVTM and CDR2 ANQGSEA. The CDR3 bases are TGCAGCGCCTGGGACACCTACTACGAGCAGTACTTC. It yields the protein CSAWDTYYEQYF.

This clonotype was counted a few times. The V call is TRBV5-1, the J call TRBJ2-3; D uncertain. CDR3 length equals 15 residues. V lost 0 bases to trimming and J lost 3 bases, with 11 bases between them. Germline V gene lookup returns CDR1 SGHRS and CDR2 YFSETQ. The CDR3 sequence: CASSLGSVDTDTQYF. DNA of the CDR3: TGCGCCAGCAGCTTGGGTTCAGTTGATACAGATACGCAGTATTTT.

With regard to this clonotype: One base away lies a much larger clone, so this may be a sequencing read error. The chain carries TRBV12-3 or TRBV12-4 and TRBJ2-3; D not resolved. The CDR3 consists of 14 residues. The DNA for the CDR3 is TGTGCCAGCAGTCGCAGAGTGACCGCAGATACGGAGTATTTT. Protein product: CASSRRVTADTEYF.

The chain combines TRBV6-5 with TRBJ2-1; 13 positions agree with TRBD2. The junction had 9 bases not matched to a gene; V was cut back by 6 bases and J by 7 bases. CDR1 and CDR2 (germline): MNHEY, SVGAGI. The CDR3 has 16 residues. CDR3 loop: CASRTKGLAGRNEQFF. For the CDR3, the DNA is TGTGCCAGCAGAACAAAGGGACTAGCGGGGCGGAATGAGCAGTTCTTC.

This clonotype has only a few counts. The genes are TRBV11-2 and TRBJ2-1; TRBD2 matches 10 bases. CDR1 SGHAT and CDR2 FQNNGV come from the germline V gene. The length of the CDR3 is 16 residues. Unmatched junction bases numbered 8, after V lost 2 bases and J lost 7 bases. Here the CDR3 DNA reads TGTGCCAGCAGCTTAACTAGCGGGATAACGGGGAATGAGCAGTTCTTC. Its translation: CASSLTSGITGNEQFF.

The CDR3 here is CASSQDGSAGNTEAFF. The DNA of the CDR3 is TGCGCCAGCAGCCAAGATGGTTCGGCGGGTAACACTGAAGCTTTCTTT. V is TRBV4-1 and J is TRBJ1-1; D is unresolved. In germline, CDR1 is MGHRA, CDR2 YSYEKL. The CDR3 length is 16 residues. The V and J ends lost 0 bases and 2 bases respectively, with 13 bases between them.

The V and J genes are TRBV4-1 and TRBJ2-3; D possibly corresponds to TRBD1 (6 bases). Germline CDR1 and CDR2: MGHRA and YSYEKL. V lost 3 bases and J lost 2, with 12 bases in between. The CDR3 extends over 15 amino acids. The CDR3 DNA sequence: TGCGCCAGCAGCCATGGACAGATTAACACAGATACGCAGTATTTT. Translated, it gives CASSHGQINTDTQYF.

The gene calls are TRBV20-1 and TRBJ2-3, with D unresolved. The V end lost 1 base, the J end lost 3 bases, and 8 bases lay between the germline ends. Germline V gives CDR1 DFQATT, CDR2 SNEGSKA (reference sequence). This CDR3 contains 13 residues. The chain's CDR3 is CSARGPGTDTQYF. In nucleotides, the CDR3 is TGCAGTGCTAGAGGTCCAGGAACAGATACGCAGTATTTT.

This clonotype has a handful of counts. The rearrangement joins TRBV6-2 or TRBV6-3 to TRBJ2-1; D is unclear. CDR1 is MNHEY, CDR2 SVGEGT, per germline. V gave up 6 bases and J gave up 5 bases, with 11 bases separating them. The CDR3 totals 13 residues. CDR3 residues: CASSRTNDNEQFF. DNA of the CDR3: TGTGCCAGCAGCCGTACGAACGACAATGAGCAGTTCTTC.

The rearrangement links TRBV5-1 to TRBJ2-1; no clear D. Germline V gives CDR1 SGHRS, CDR2 YFSETQ. The V and J ends lost 6 bases and 10 bases respectively, with 11 bases between them. The CDR3 length is 11 residues. This CDR3 is CASMGIQEQFF. CDR3 DNA: TGCGCCAGCATGGGAATCCAGGAGCAGTTCTTC.

The V call is TRBV15, the J call TRBJ1-1; a weak D match, TRBD1 (6 bases). Germline assignment: CDR1 LNHNV and CDR2 YYDKDF (reference sequence). This CDR3 is built from 15 residues. The V end was cut by 8 bases, the J end by 0 bases, with 16 bases between. The CDR3 protein is CATEVQGDMNTEAFF. CDR3 bases: TGTGCCACCGAGGTACAGGGAGACATGAACACTGAAGCTTTCTTT.

The chain employs TRBV5-1 and TRBJ1-1; 9 nucleotides line up with TRBD1. This CDR3 spans 15 amino acids. The V gene's germline CDR1 is SGHRS and CDR2 YFSETQ. V was clipped by 2 bases and J by 6 bases; unmatched bases: 8. CDR3 nucleotides: TGCGCCAGCAGCTTAGCCTGGACAGGGGAGGCTGAAGCTTTCTTT. As protein: CASSLAWTGEAEAFF.